The 22 T cell receptor beta chains below were found in one sample sequenced in a study of T cell clonality in common variable immunodeficiency. Generated by immunoSEQ multiplex PCR, the TCRdb table keeps only in-frame clones and is missing some. This sample comprises 35,000 to 50,000 clones, none seen once only. The sample was peripheral blood mononuclear cells. These receptors were obtained from a person between 18 and 75 years old in good health.

This clone was seen repeatedly, ten times or more. From the germline J gene comes the end of the CDR3, since the read stops 3 residues before it. The rearrangement joins TRBV30 to TRBJ1-2; TRBD1 matches at 7 bases. The CDR3 consists of 13 residues. Per germline, CDR1 GTSNPN and CDR2 SVGIG (reference sequence). The CDR3 loop reads CAWSHGQAWGYTF. Partial CDR3 DNA: TGTGCCTGGAGCCATGGACAGGCCTGGGGC.

Many counts were recorded for this clone. The read halts 3 residues ahead of the CDR3 end, with the missing end drawn from the germline J gene. The gene calls are TRBV10-3 and TRBJ1-1; tentative D call: TRBD1 (5 bases). CDR3 length: 16 residues. The germline V gene has CDR1 ENHRY and CDR2 SYGVKD. Trimming stripped 6 bases from V and 0 bases from J, with 17 bases between. CDR3 DNA (partial): TGTGCCATCAGAACCACCTCCGGGGGGATGAACACTGAA. It encodes CAIRTTSGGMNTE. The CDR3, in full, reads CAIRTTSGGMNTEAFF.

The table lists this clone with many counts. The DNA read from the CDR3 is TGTGCCATCGAACGGGACTTCAACACAGATACG. Encoded protein: CAIERDFNTDT. The whole CDR3 region reads CAIERDFNTDTQYF. The chain employs TRBV10-3 and TRBJ2-3; the D gene is possibly TRBD2 (6 bases). The DNA ends 3 residues before the CDR3 does, and the rest of the CDR3 is filled in from the germline J gene. The length of the CDR3 is 14 residues. The V end lost 8 bases, the J end lost 2 bases, and 14 bases lay between the germline ends. Germline CDR1 ENHRY, CDR2 SYGVKD.

This clone was counted at least ten times. The sequence runs out 3 residues before the end of the CDR3; the remainder is reconstructed from the germline J gene. The rearrangement uses TRBV12-3 or TRBV12-4 and TRBJ2-3; TRBD2 matches 8 bases. The junction had 0 bases not matched to a gene; V was cut back by 5 bases and J by 5 bases. This CDR3 spans 12 amino acids. CDR3 DNA, as far as it was read: TGTGCCAGCAGTGCGGGAGGAGATACG. Its translation: CASSAGGDT. The complete CDR3 sequence is CASSAGGDTQYF.

This clone was recorded many times. The observed sequence ends 3 residues before the CDR3 terminus, with the missing tail filled in from the germline J gene. The genes are TRBV5-4 and TRBJ2-3, with no clear D. The CDR3 has 14 amino acids. V was pared by 4 bases and J by 2 bases, with 11 bases between. Germline V gives CDR1 SGHNT, CDR2 YYREEE (reference sequence). CDR3 DNA, as far as it was read: TGTGCCAGCAGCGTTAGAGAACCCACAGATACG. Its protein product is CASSVREPTDT. The full CDR3 sequence reads CASSVREPTDTQYF.

In this sample, this clone turned up many times. The CDR3 end is not reached by the read, which stops 3 residues before it; the germline J gene fills it in. The genes are TRBV29-1 and TRBJ2-3; D remains ambiguous. V lost 8 bases, J lost 0 bases, and 12 bases lay in between. Germline V gives CDR1 SQVTM, CDR2 ANQGSEA. CDR3 size: 13 residues. CDR3 DNA (partial): TGCAGCCTCACTGGTCCCAGCACAGATACG. This encodes CSLTGPSTDT. The entire CDR3 is CSLTGPSTDTQYF.

This clone was recorded many times. Incomplete CDR3 DNA: TGTGCCAGTAGTAAGAGCGGGGTTTCCTACAATGAG. Amino acids: CASSKSGVSYNE. In full, the CDR3 reads CASSKSGVSYNEQFF. The chain links TRBV19 to TRBJ2-1, with 7 bases matching TRBD2. Read sequence stops 3 residues before the CDR3 end, and the germline J gene provides the missing end. The junction had 4 bases not matched to a gene; V was cut back by 4 bases and J by 1 base. This CDR3 is 15 amino acids long. Germline CDR1 and CDR2: LNHDA and SQIVND (reference sequence). Using reference TRBV19 and TRBJ2-1 for the parts outside the CDR3, the full variable domain is DGGITQSPKYLFRKEGQNVTLSCEQNLNHDAMYWYRQDPGQGLRLIYYSQIVNDFQKGDIAEGYSVSREKKESFPLTVTSAQKNPTAFYLCASSKSGVSYNEQFFGPGTRLTVL.

This clone has just a few counts. One junction end does not reproduce the germline sequence, and a read error may be involved. The CDR3 goes on 3 residues after the read ends, and that part is filled in from the germline J gene. The sample holds other DNA sequences that translate to the same CDR3. The rearrangement joins TRBV30 to TRBJ1-3; a possible D gene is TRBD1 (6 bases). The germline CDR1 and CDR2 sequences are GTSNPN and SVGIG (reference sequence). CDR3 length: 14 residues. CDR3 bases read: TGTGCCTGGTGGAGGGGGACCTCTGGAAACACA. Encoded protein: CAWWRGTSGNT. From start to end, the CDR3 is CAWWRGTSGNTIYF.

This clone has ten or more counts. At one of its ends the junction is not consistent with the germline gene, which may arise from a read error. Read coverage stops 3 residues before the CDR3 terminus; the germline J gene supplies the remainder. The chain has TRBV4-2 and TRBJ2-1, with 9 bases fitting TRBD1. The CDR3 consists of 15 residues. The V gene's germline CDR1 is LGHNA and CDR2 YNFKEQ. The CDR3 loop reads CASSTGTGTLNEQFF. The CDR3 bases that were read are TGCGCCAGCAGCACCGGGACAGGGACCCTAAATGAG.

This clone was seen many times. The CDR3 is cut off 3 residues early in the read; its end comes from the germline J gene. The chain couples TRBV11-2 to TRBJ1-6, with D unclear. CDR1 and CDR2 (germline): SGHAT, FQNNGV. V was clipped by 0 bases and J by 5 bases, with 8 bases between them. The CDR3 spans 15 residues. The CDR3 reads CASSLDDLNNSPLHF. The sequenced CDR3 bases are TGTGCCAGCAGCTTAGACGACTTGAATAATTCACCC.

This clone was picked up a small number of times. The read ends 3 residues early relative to the CDR3; the germline J gene fills the gap. The gene calls are TRBV19 and TRBJ1-5; tentative D call: TRBD1 (5 bases). The V gene's germline CDR1 is LNHDA and CDR2 SQIVND (reference sequence). The V gene lost 5 bases and the J gene lost 2 bases, with 10 bases spanning the gap. CDR3 length: 14 amino acids. The CDR3 loop reads CASSDGAGNQPQHF. Incomplete CDR3 DNA: TGTGCCAGTAGTGATGGGGCTGGCAATCAGCCC.

This clone was picked up many times. The read is 3 residues too short to cover the CDR3 end, so that end is filled in from the germline J gene. The chain recombines TRBV6-4 with TRBJ1-5; 10 nucleotides align to TRBD1. V lost 4 bases and J lost 1; bases outside the gene matches: 7. Germline V gene data show CDR1 as MRHNA and CDR2 as SNTAGT. This CDR3 region has 17 residues. CDR3 DNA (partial): TGTGCCAGCAGTGCCTCGACAGGGGGCAGGAGCAATCAGCCC. Its translation is CASSASTGGRSNQP. The entire CDR3 is CASSASTGGRSNQPQHF.

This clone was counted many times. The CDR3 end is not reached by the read, which stops 3 residues before it; the germline J gene fills it in. The V and J genes are TRBV18 and TRBJ2-3; TRBD2 matches at 12 bases. This CDR3 is built from 16 residues. V gave up 0 bases and J gave up 4 bases; unmatched junction bases: 2. Germline assignment: CDR1 KGHSH and CDR2 LQKENI. The CDR3 bases that were read are TGTGCCAGCTCACCACCGACTAGCGGGAGATCAGATACG. Amino acid sequence: CASSPPTSGRSDT. The full CDR3 reads CASSPPTSGRSDTQYF.

There are many counts of this clone. The read terminates 3 residues before the CDR3 end, so the remaining end is supplied by the germline J gene. V is TRBV2 and J is TRBJ1-1; a weak D match, TRBD1 (6 bases). The length of the CDR3 is 12 residues. In germline, CDR1 is SNHLY, CDR2 FYNNEI. The V end lost 4 bases, the J end lost 7 bases, and 10 bases lay between the germline ends. Here the CDR3 reads CASSGGQFEAFF. CDR3 DNA (partial): TGTGCCAGCAGTGGAGGACAGTTTGAA.

The sample holds a few counts of this clone. The read gets to within 3 residues of the CDR3 end, and the germline J gene fills in the rest. V gene TRBV20-1 combines with J gene TRBJ2-3; 7 bases match TRBD1. Germline V gene data show CDR1 as DFQATT and CDR2 as SNEGSKA (reference sequence). The length of the CDR3 is 14 residues. CDR3 sequence reads: CSAYATGLGETQYF. The sequenced CDR3 bases are TGCAGTGCTTATGCGACAGGGTTAGGAGAGACG.

As regards this clone: Coverage ceases 3 residues before the CDR3 finishes, and the germline J gene fills in the end. The chain recombines TRBV5-5 with TRBJ2-4; tentative D call: TRBD1 (6 bases). Germline loops: CDR1 SGHKS, CDR2 YYEKEE (reference sequence). The CDR3 extends over 14 amino acids. CDR3 DNA (partial): TGTGCCAGCAGCTTAGCCGGGACAAACTATGGT. Amino acids: CASSLAGTNYG. The CDR3 reads in full as CASSLAGTNYGQYF.

This clone was seen ten or more times. The CDR3 end falls 3 residues outside the read, so it is completed with the germline J gene. The chain couples TRBV5-1 to TRBJ1-4; TRBD1 is a possible D gene (5 bases). V was shortened by 4 bases and J by 3 bases, with 16 bases between the two germline ends. Per the germline V gene, CDR1 is SGHRS and CDR2 is YFSETQ. The CDR3 consists of 16 residues. The covered CDR3 bases are TGCGCCAGCAGCCCTGCGGGGGGGAGCGCTAATGAAAAA. Translating gives CASSPAGGSANEK. The full CDR3 protein reads CASSPAGGSANEKLFF.

About this clone itself: The CDR3 end lies 3 residues beyond the end of the read and is filled in from the germline J gene. The V gene is TRBV5-1, the J gene TRBJ2-3, with 11 bases matching TRBD2. Germline loops: CDR1 SGHRS, CDR2 YFSETQ. The CDR3 has 17 amino acids. CDR3: CASSTGLAGRGVETQYF. The sequenced CDR3 bases are TGCGCCAGCAGCACCGGACTAGCGGGCAGAGGAGTAGAGACG.

This clone was counted many times. This CDR3 is CASSLRGLAGVTHDTQYF. Partial CDR3 DNA: TGCGCCAGCAGCCTCCGTGGACTAGCGGGAGTCACTCACGATACG. V and J are TRBV5-1 and TRBJ2-3; TRBD2 aligns across 13 bases. The CDR3 end is not reached by the read, which stops 3 residues before it; the germline J gene fills it in. Germline V gene sequence: CDR1 SGHRS, CDR2 YFSETQ. The CDR3 sequence is 18 residues long. V shed 4 bases and J 6 bases; nucleotides not matched to a gene: 14.

This clone appeared many times. With the read ending 3 residues before the CDR3 end, the germline J gene is used to fill in that end. The chain recombines TRBV18 with TRBJ2-7; TRBD1 matches 8 bases. The CDR3 is 14 residues long. Trimming at V came to 4 bases and at J to 1 base, leaving 3 bases not matched to a gene. Germline V CDR1 and CDR2: KGHSH, LQKENI. CDR3 sequence: CASSQGQESYEQYF. Partial CDR3 DNA: TGTGCCAGCTCACAGGGACAGGAATCCTACGAG.

This clone appeared many times. The sequence runs out 3 residues before the end of the CDR3; the remainder is reconstructed from the germline J gene. At the DNA level, this CDR3 is encoded by other sequences in the same sample as well. This chain joins TRBV7-2 and TRBJ1-5; 8 nucleotides agree with TRBD1. The germline CDR1 and CDR2 sequences are SGHTA and FQGNSA. This CDR3 has 14 amino acids. The V gene end was trimmed by 1 base and the J gene end by 4 bases; junction bases not matched to a gene: 0. CDR3 DNA, as far as it was read: TGTGCCAGCAGCTTAGACAGGGGGAATCAGCCC. Translating it yields CASSLDRGNQP. The whole CDR3 protein reads CASSLDRGNQPQHF.

In this sample, this clone turned up many times. The read ends 3 residues before the CDR3 terminus; that terminus is restored from the germline J gene. The V call is TRBV6-1, the J call TRBJ2-3; TRBD2 aligns across 9 bases. There are 18 residues in the CDR3. Germline V gene lookup returns CDR1 MNHNS and CDR2 SASEGT. Unmatched junction bases numbered 12, after V lost 1 base and J lost 4 bases. The DNA read from the CDR3 is TGTGCCAGCAGTGAAGATACGAGGGGACTAGCTGTTTCAGATACG. Translation gives CASSEDTRGLAVSDT. The full CDR3 protein reads CASSEDTRGLAVSDTQYF.